This entry lists 30 T cell receptor beta chains sequenced from one sample in a study of blood T cell repertoires in COVID-19 (dated by TCRdb to about 2020). The receptor library was made with the immunoSEQ multiplex PCR assay. TCRdb limited this immuneACCESS table to in-frame rearrangements with V and J called. A share of clones is missing; checked studies link under half to unresolved V genes, and the rest is unexplained. For this sample the table gives 71,000 or so clones, of which about nine tenths were detected only once. Under 6.5% of the sample belongs to the ten largest clones. Sequenced sample: peripheral blood. The receptors stem from a woman younger than 30 with acute or convalescent COVID-19.

CDR3 loop: CAIDEGEGYGYTF. CDR3 nucleotides: TGTGCCATCGACGAGGGGGAAGGCTATGGCTACACCTTC. V usage is TRBV28 and J usage is TRBJ1-2; TRBD1 might be the D (6 bases). Germline V gene sequence: CDR1 MDHEN, CDR2 SYDVKM. V lost 10 bases and J 4 bases, leaving 16 bases between the germline ends. This CDR3 spans 13 amino acids.

The J gene is TRBJ2-5, the V gene TRBV27, with D possibly matching TRBD2 (6 bases). The CDR3 covers 14 residues. Trimming took 1 base from V and 8 from J, leaving 14 bases between them. CDR1 is MNHEY, CDR2 SMNVEV, per germline (reference sequence). This CDR3 is CASSLYASADTQYF. The DNA for the CDR3 is TGTGCCAGCAGTTTATATGCTAGCGCCGATACCCAGTACTTC.

V usage is TRBV15 and J usage is TRBJ2-4; 7 positions agree with TRBD1. Trimming at V came to 5 bases and at J to 0 bases, leaving 7 bases not matched to a gene. Germline assignment: CDR1 LNHNV and CDR2 YYDKDF (reference sequence). There are 16 residues in the CDR3. The CDR3 DNA is TGTGCCACCAGCCCCGGGACAGCTTTAGCCAAAAACATTCAGTACTTC. Translating gives CATSPGTALAKNIQYF.

The chain recombines TRBV6-6 with TRBJ2-1, with TRBD2 identical over 10 bases. The CDR3 runs to 16 residues. Unmatched junction bases numbered 4, after V lost 5 bases and J lost 0 bases. CDR1 and CDR2 (germline): MNHNY, SVGAGI (reference sequence). The CDR3 reads CASSLAGEGSYNEQFF. The CDR3 nucleotides are TGTGCCAGCAGTCTAGCGGGAGAGGGCTCCTACAATGAGCAGTTCTTC.

The CDR3 here is CASSTGYVGYGYTF. The CDR3 nucleotides read TGTGCCAGCAGTACGGGATACGTGGGCTATGGCTACACCTTC. The gene calls are TRBV28 and TRBJ1-2; D is unresolved. The germline V gene encodes CDR1 MDHEN and CDR2 SYDVKM. This CDR3 comprises 14 residues. The V end was cut by 5 bases, the J end by 4 bases, with 14 bases between.

The chain recombines TRBV6-5 with TRBJ2-7; TRBD1 aligns across 7 bases. The CDR3 sequence is 15 residues long. Trimming cost V 7 bases and J 5 bases; bases outside gene matches: 14. Germline-derived CDR1 and CDR2 are MNHEY and SVGAGI. CDR3 in DNA: TGTGCCAGCAAAAGGACAGGACCTCTCCTCCACGAGCAGTACTTC. Translating it yields CASKRTGPLLHEQYF.

This chain connects TRBV6-2 or TRBV6-3 to TRBJ1-5; possible D gene TRBD1, 6 bases. The V end lost 3 bases, the J end lost 4 bases, and 10 bases lay between the germline ends. Germline V gene lookup returns CDR1 MNHEY and CDR2 SVGEGT. The CDR3 is 14 residues long. Here the CDR3 DNA reads TGTGCCAGCAGTTATACAGGGACAAATCAGCCCCAGCATTTT. This translates into CASSYTGTNQPQHF.

The chain employs TRBV18 and TRBJ1-1, with D possibly being TRBD1 (5 bases). V was trimmed by 6 bases and J by 1 base, leaving 9 bases between them. The CDR3 spans 13 residues. Germline loops: CDR1 KGHSH, CDR2 LQKENI. CDR3 protein: CASSLGQNTEAFF. CDR3 coding DNA: TGTGCCAGCTCTCTCGGACAGAACACTGAAGCTTTCTTT.

This clone was detected a few times. V gene TRBV5-1 combines with J gene TRBJ1-1; a weak D match, TRBD1 (5 bases). Germline CDR1 reads SGHRS; CDR2 reads YFSETQ. Trimming left V 2 bases short and J 0 bases short, with 14 bases between. The CDR3 has 16 residues. CDR3 sequence: CASSFSPGTMNTEAFF. In DNA form, the CDR3 reads TGCGCCAGCAGCTTCTCCCCAGGGACTATGAACACTGAAGCTTTCTTT.

The rearrangement uses TRBV19 and TRBJ2-7; 11 positions match TRBD1. The CDR3 is 15 amino acids. Trimming removed 4 bases from V and 1 base from J; junction bases left unmatched: 3. Looked up from germline, CDR1 is LNHDA and CDR2 is SQIVND (reference sequence). The CDR3 bases are TGTGCCAGTAGTAGGGGACAGGGGGTGTCCTACGAGCAGTACTTC. It translates to CASSRGQGVSYEQYF.

Only one count was recorded for this clone. The chain recombines TRBV19 with TRBJ1-5; possibly TRBD1 for D (6 bases). The germline gives CDR1 LNHDA, CDR2 SQIVND (reference sequence). This CDR3 is built from 13 residues. Deletions cut 6 bases from V and 4 bases from J, with 10 bases between. CDR3 loop: CASSWTANQPQHF. The CDR3 DNA follows: TGTGCCAGTAGCTGGACAGCTAATCAGCCCCAGCATTTT.

The chain recombines TRBV7-9 with TRBJ1-1; a weak D match, TRBD1 (6 bases). CDR1 is SEHNR, CDR2 FQNEAQ, per germline (reference sequence). Trimming left V 2 bases short and J 6 bases short, with 10 bases between. This CDR3 has 13 residues. Here the CDR3 DNA reads TGTGCCAGCAGCTTACAGGGGAGGGCTGAAGCTTTCTTT. Protein: CASSLQGRAEAFF.

The chain combines TRBV5-1 with TRBJ1-6; D call uncertain. Trimming took off 3 bases at V and 10 bases at J, with 11 bases between the two ends. Germline V gene data show CDR1 as SGHRS and CDR2 as YFSETQ. CDR3 length: 13 amino acids. The CDR3 region has the DNA TGCGCCAGCAGCTACGGACCGGGGTCACCCCTCCACTTT. Protein sequence: CASSYGPGSPLHF.

The V and J genes are TRBV27 and TRBJ1-5, with D perhaps matching TRBD1 (5 bases). The CDR3 consists of 17 residues. Germline V gives CDR1 MNHEY, CDR2 SMNVEV (reference sequence). V was pared by 5 bases and J by 12 bases, with 29 bases between. CDR3 sequence (DNA): TGTGCCAGCAGTCCCAACCCGAATATAAGGGGTTTCACAAGCCAGCATTTT. Amino acids: CASSPNPNIRGFTSQHF.

This clone was observed a single time. This chain joins TRBV5-6 and TRBJ1-1, with no clear D. The CDR3 has 12 amino acids. The ends were cut back, 4 bases at V and 3 bases at J, with 7 bases in the middle. Per the germline V gene, CDR1 is SGHDT and CDR2 is YYEEEE. This CDR3 is CASSPRDTEAFF. The CDR3 DNA sequence: TGTGCCAGCAGCCCCCGCGACACTGAAGCTTTCTTT. Variable domain in full (rest from reference TRBV5-6 and TRBJ1-1): DAGVTQSPTHLIKTRGQQVTLRCSPKSGHDTVSWYQQALGQGPQFIFQYYEEEERQRGNFPDRFSGHQFPNYSSELNVNALLLGDSALYLCASSPRDTEAFFGQGTRLTVV.

The rearrangement links TRBV19 to TRBJ2-7, with 8 bases identical to TRBD2. The CDR3 sequence is 14 residues long. CDR1 is LNHDA, CDR2 SQIVND, per germline (reference sequence). After removal of 4 bases from V and 3 bases from J, the junction contained 5 bases not matched to a gene. The CDR3 sequence is CASSKGLDYYEQYF. The CDR3 region has the DNA TGTGCCAGTAGTAAGGGACTAGATTACTACGAGCAGTACTTC.

This clone came up a few times. The chain is built from TRBV15 and TRBJ1-2; 8 bases line up with TRBD1. Germline values: CDR1 LNHNV, CDR2 YYDKDF (reference sequence). The V and J ends lost 0 bases and 4 bases, in that order; junction bases with no gene match: 7. CDR3 length: 16 amino acids. DNA of the CDR3: TGTGCCACCAGCAGAGATAGGAGGGACAGGATCTATGGCTACACCTTC. It specifies CATSRDRRDRIYGYTF.

The chain uses TRBV28 and TRBJ1-5, with 7 bases lining up with TRBD1. This CDR3 spans 15 amino acids. Germline-derived CDR1 and CDR2 are MDHEN and SYDVKM. Trimming removed 4 bases from V and 3 bases from J; junction bases left unmatched: 6. The CDR3 spells CASSYKGAYNQPQHF. CDR3 DNA sequence: TGTGCCAGCAGTTACAAGGGGGCATACAATCAGCCCCAGCATTTT.

The gene calls are TRBV5-1 and TRBJ2-7; 7 bases are a match to TRBD2. Germline V CDR1 and CDR2: SGHRS, YFSETQ. The length of the CDR3 is 14 residues. Trimming took 4 bases from V and 4 from J; bases not matched to a gene: 8. CDR3 residues: CASSTKPAGYEQYF. The CDR3 DNA reads as TGCGCCAGCAGCACCAAACCAGCGGGGTACGAGCAGTACTTC.

The rearrangement uses TRBV30 and TRBJ1-5; possibly TRBD1 for D (6 bases). CDR1 is GTSNPN and CDR2 is SVGIG in the germline V gene (reference sequence). Deletions cut 3 bases from V and 1 base from J, with 10 bases between. This CDR3 is built from 14 residues. This CDR3 reads CAWRGGQSNQPQHF. The CDR3 nucleotides are TGTGCCTGGAGGGGCGGACAGAGCAATCAGCCCCAGCATTTT.

The chain uses TRBV7-2 and TRBJ2-1, with 9 bases identical to TRBD2. Germline CDR1 SGHTA, CDR2 FQGNSA. Losses at the gene ends were 1 base for V and 8 bases for J; bases not matched to a gene: 6. The CDR3 has 15 residues. The CDR3: CASSLGQGLAYEQFF. In nucleotides, the CDR3 is TGTGCCAGCAGCTTAGGTCAGGGACTAGCTTATGAGCAGTTCTTC. The entire variable domain, with the rest obtained from reference TRBV7-2 and TRBJ2-1, is as follows: GAGVSQSPSNKVTEKGKDVELRCDPISGHTALYWYRQSLGQGLEFLIYFQGNSAPDKSGLPSDRFSAERTGGSVSTLTIQRTQQEDSAVYLCASSLGQGLAYEQFFGPGTRLTVL.

This chain links TRBV6-5 with TRBJ1-4; 7 bases match TRBD1. Germline lookup yields CDR1 MNHEY and CDR2 SVGAGI. Germline trimming cut 6 bases from V and 0 bases from J; bases unmatched to any gene: 4. This CDR3 spans 15 amino acids. The CDR3 DNA sequence: TGTGCCAGCAGCGACGGGACAGCAACTAATGAAAAACTGTTTTTT. Translated: CASSDGTATNEKLFF.

The rearrangement uses TRBV5-6 and TRBJ1-6, with 10 bases lining up with TRBD1. Per germline, CDR1 SGHDT and CDR2 YYEEEE. J was trimmed by 9 bases and V by 2 bases; bases with no gene match: 2. The CDR3 has 14 residues. CDR3 region: CASSFRDRGSPLHF. DNA for the CDR3: TGTGCCAGCAGCTTCCGGGACAGGGGTTCACCCCTCCACTTT.

The chain couples TRBV7-8 to TRBJ1-5, with D tentatively TRBD1 (6 bases). The CDR3 is 16 amino acids. Germline loops: CDR1 SGHVS, CDR2 FQNEAQ. The V and J ends lost 1 base and 6 bases respectively, with 16 bases between them. The CDR3 DNA is TGTGCCAGCAGCTTAGTGGGGGCGAGGGCGGTTCAGCCCCAGCATTTT. Protein sequence: CASSLVGARAVQPQHF.

This clone has just one count. This chain connects TRBV21-1 to TRBJ2-5; TRBD1, the table's D call, was not compared with the DNA. TRBV21-1 is annotated as a pseudogene. CDR3 length: 16 residues. CDR3 bases: TGTGCCAGCAGCAAAGAGAGCGGACAGGAGGTGGAGACCCAGTACTTC. This codes for CASSKESGQEVETQYF.

The chain couples TRBV6-1 to TRBJ2-6; D perhaps matches TRBD1 (6 bases). The germline gives CDR1 MNHNS, CDR2 SASEGT. Trimming took off 2 bases at V and 2 bases at J, with 22 bases between the two ends. CDR3 size: 20 residues. The CDR3 region has the DNA TGTGCCAGCAGTGAATATGTGGGCAGGGGAAGTTTAGCTGGGGCCAACGTCCTGACTTTC. Amino acids: CASSEYVGRGSLAGANVLTF.

J is TRBJ1-2 and V is TRBV30; D perhaps matches TRBD1 (6 bases). This CDR3 comprises 19 residues. Trimming stripped 2 bases from V and 2 bases from J, with 27 bases between. Germline assignment: CDR1 GTSNPN and CDR2 SVGIG (reference sequence). The CDR3 DNA reads TGTGCCTGGAGTTCCTCCTTCCACAGGGACCCTACGGGGAACTATGGCTACACCTTC. Translation: CAWSSSFHRDPTGNYGYTF. The full variable domain, in which reference TRBV30 and TRBJ1-2 provide the parts outside the CDR3, is SQTIHQWPATLVQPVGSPLSLECTVEGTSNPNLYWYRQAAGRGLQLLFYSVGIGQISSEVPQNLSASRPQDRQFILSSKKLLLSDSGFYLCAWSSSFHRDPTGNYGYTFGSGTRLTVV.

This clone was seen more than once but under ten times. This rearrangement joins TRBV28 to TRBJ2-2; D possibly corresponds to TRBD2 (5 bases). This CDR3 spans 14 amino acids. V shed 6 bases and J shed 5 bases, with 13 bases lying between them. Germline-derived CDR1 and CDR2 are MDHEN and SYDVKM. Here the CDR3 DNA reads TGTGCCAGCAGCTCTAGAATAGCGACCGGGGAGCTGTTTTTT. Translated, it gives CASSSRIATGELFF.

This clone was picked up a small number of times. The chain has TRBV19 and TRBJ1-5; the D is unclear. The CDR3 spans 14 residues. V lost 6 bases to trimming and J lost 4 bases, with 13 bases between them. CDR1 is LNHDA and CDR2 is SQIVND in the germline V gene (reference sequence). The CDR3 sequence: CASSDEGNNQPQHF. The CDR3 bases are TGTGCCAGTAGCGATGAGGGTAATAATCAGCCCCAGCATTTT. Full variable domain (remainder filled in from reference TRBV19 and TRBJ1-5): DGGITQSPKYLFRKEGQNVTLSCEQNLNHDAMYWYRQDPGQGLRLIYYSQIVNDFQKGDIAEGYSVSREKKESFPLTVTSAQKNPTAFYLCASSDEGNNQPQHFGDGTRLSIL.

J is TRBJ2-1 and V is TRBV9; D not resolved. The CDR3 is made up of 14 amino acids. Trimming removed 0 bases from V and 7 bases from J, with 11 bases in between. CDR1 SGDLS and CDR2 YYNGEE come from the germline V gene. This CDR3 reads CASSVAESTNEQFF. In DNA, the CDR3 is TGTGCCAGCAGCGTAGCCGAAAGCACTAATGAGCAGTTCTTC.